This TCR beta chain originates from a study of blood T cell repertoires in COVID-19. For the study at large: Some COVID-19 samples were acute and others convalescent; all came from the United States, Italy and Spain. T cells, B-cell-depleted T cells, or PBMCs provided the cDNA or gDNA that served as material.

CDR1 is MGHDK and CDR2 is SYGVNS in the germline V gene. The CDR3 totals 16 residues. V was pared by 4 bases and J by 4 bases, with 6 bases of the junction left unmatched. As processed by the authors: Reference gene primer amplification yielded estimated nucleated cell counts. The table came from immunoSEQ multiplex PCR; TCRdb's copy has only in-frame clones and leaves some out. From that table come the V and J calls and clone size; the DNA was used to work out D and trimming. The table shows about 190,000 clones, with around nine tenths occurring only once. This receptor was taken from a man in his forties with active or convalescent COVID-19. Sequencing input: peripheral blood. The chain joins TRBV25-1 to TRBJ2-1, with 11 bases identical to TRBD2. CDR3 DNA sequence: TGTGCCAGCAGTGCCGCACTAGCGGGGGTATACAATGAGCAGTTCTTC. It translates to CASSAALAGVYNEQFF.